Below, 11 T cell receptor beta chains from the same sample are listed, as sequenced in a study of post-analysis software for immune sequencing data (dated by TCRdb to the mid-2010s). The library was prepared using PCR. The data were produced on an Illumina HiSeq 2500. Unique molecular identifiers were incorporated into TCR beta cDNA libraries to reduce PCR and sequencing biases. TCRdb applied fastp at Q25 and MiXCR to the public reads, then kept only in-frame beta chains. Each CDR3 protein gets just one entry, which takes the most common genes and DNA from the rows behind it. Across this sample there are under 900,000 distinct CDR3 sequences, with about 50% seen only once. The biggest ten clones account for roughly 4.4% of the sample. On the study overall, not on this receptor specifically: Roughly 5 TRBV segments, including TRBV5-6, TRBV5-1 and TRBV20-1, were significantly more frequent in patients than controls.

Their specific antigens are unknown. Sequenced material: blood. The receptors derive from a girl under 18 with multiple sclerosis.

The J gene is TRBJ2-1, the V gene TRBV20-1, with D possibly matching TRBD1 (6 bases). CDR3 length: 14 amino acids. In germline, CDR1 is DFQATT, CDR2 SNEGSKA (reference sequence). Trimming stripped 3 bases from V and 2 bases from J, with 11 bases between. The CDR3 here is CSASSGHPYNEQFF. CDR3 sequence (DNA): TGCAGTGCTAGTTCGGGACATCCCTACAATGAGCAGTTCTTC.

The chain recombines TRBV20-1 with TRBJ2-1; D unclear. The CDR3 covers 15 residues. V dropped 2 bases and J dropped 6 bases, with 17 bases sitting between them. The germline CDR1 and CDR2 sequences are DFQATT and SNEGSKA (reference sequence). The CDR3 nucleotides are TGCAGTGCTAGACAGACGGTCGGCAGCCCCAATGAGCAGTTCTTC. Its translation: CSARQTVGSPNEQFF.

This clonotype was picked up a small number of times. The chain uses TRBV18 and TRBJ1-2; possibly TRBD1 for D (5 bases). The V and J ends lost 5 bases and 6 bases respectively, with 16 bases between them. The CDR3 loop spans 14 amino acids. In germline, CDR1 is KGHSH, CDR2 LQKENI. CDR3 residues: CASSSLDSPDGYTF. In DNA form, the CDR3 reads TGTGCCAGCTCATCCCTCGACAGCCCTGATGGCTACACCTTC.

This clonotype was counted ten times or more. The chain is built from TRBV20-1 and TRBJ2-4; 9 bases fit TRBD2. This CDR3 spans 17 amino acids. The V gene end was trimmed by 3 bases and the J gene end by 11 bases; junction bases not matched to a gene: 20. In germline, CDR1 is DFQATT, CDR2 SNEGSKA (reference sequence). CDR3 coding DNA: TGCAGTGCTAGCCCTGAGGATGTTTGGCGGGAGGGCTTAGTTCAGTACTTC. Amino acid sequence: CSASPEDVWREGLVQYF.

This chain uses TRBV12-3 or TRBV12-4 with TRBJ2-7; D is ambiguous. Between the trimmed V and J ends, which lost 4 bases and 6 bases, there was a span of 10 bases. This CDR3 spans 12 amino acids. The CDR3 region is CASSSLAFEQYF. The CDR3 DNA reads as TGTGCCAGCAGTTCCCTGGCCTTCGAGCAGTACTTC.

The chain combines TRBV6-1 with TRBJ1-2; a possible D gene is TRBD1 (6 bases). With 7 bases removed from V and 0 bases from J, the gap between germline ends came to 15 bases. Germline CDR1 is MNHNS and CDR2 is SASEGT. This CDR3 has 15 amino acids. The CDR3 reads CASNSRDTANYGYTF. The CDR3 DNA sequence: TGTGCCAGCAACTCGAGGGACACCGCTAACTATGGCTACACCTTC.

The chain is built from TRBV20-1 and TRBJ2-3; D is perhaps TRBD2 (5 bases). CDR3 size: 16 residues. Germline V gene sequence: CDR1 DFQATT, CDR2 SNEGSKA (reference sequence). Trimming pared 4 bases from V and 0 bases from J, leaving 17 bases between. DNA of the CDR3: TGCAGTGCTAATCACATTAGGAGGATAAGCACAGATACGCAGTATTTT. Translated: CSANHIRRISTDTQYF.

V is TRBV20-1 and J is TRBJ2-7, with no clear D. This CDR3 has 14 amino acids. Deletions cut 0 bases from V and 0 bases from J, with 9 bases between. Germline V gene sequence: CDR1 DFQATT, CDR2 SNEGSKA (reference sequence). As DNA, the CDR3 is TGCAGTGCTAGAGATCAATGGGGCTCCTACGAGCAGTACTTC. Translation gives CSARDQWGSYEQYF.

There are a few counts of this clonotype. This sequence joins TRBV7-3 and TRBJ2-1; 7 positions agree with TRBD1. Germline V lookup: CDR1 SGHTA, CDR2 FQGTGA. This CDR3 contains 15 residues. V lost 5 bases and J lost 0; bases outside the gene matches: 4. DNA for the CDR3: TGTGCCAGCAGCAAGCCAGGGGGCTCCTACAATGAGCAGTTCTTC. Protein product: CASSKPGGSYNEQFF.

This clonotype was recorded a few times. This rearrangement joins TRBV30 to TRBJ2-5; D ambiguous. Germline assignment: CDR1 GTSNPN and CDR2 SVGIG (reference sequence). V was pared by 8 bases and J by 5 bases, with 18 bases between. The CDR3 loop spans 13 amino acids. The CDR3 DNA reads as TGTGCCGGCTGTCGTAGTGGCCAGGAGACCCAGTACTTC. It specifies CAGCRSGQETQYF. The complete variable domain, with remaining parts taken from reference TRBV30 and TRBJ2-5, reads SQTIHQWPATLVQPVGSPLSLECTVEGTSNPNLYWYRQAAGRGLQLLFYSVGIGQISSEVPQNLSASRPQDRQFILSSKKLLLSDSGFYLCAGCRSGQETQYFGPGTRLLVL.

This clonotype was seen at least ten times. The chain uses TRBV20-1 and TRBJ2-7, with D unresolved. This CDR3 region has 14 residues. V was cut by 0 bases and J by 3 bases, with 12 bases left in between. In germline, CDR1 is DFQATT, CDR2 SNEGSKA (reference sequence). Written as DNA, the CDR3 is TGCAGTGCTAGAGATCCTAGTTACGACTACGAGCAGTACTTC. Translating gives CSARDPSYDYEQYF.